Following are 19 T cell receptor beta chains from one sample sequenced in a study of blood T cell repertoires in COVID-19. The data were produced by immunoSEQ multiplex PCR, yet TCRdb's version contains in-frame clones alone and is incomplete. The sample has 90,000 to 120,000 clones; approximately 90% are singletons. Sequencing was performed on peripheral blood. Receptors originate from a woman in her twenties or thirties with acute or convalescent COVID-19.

This chain links TRBV30 with TRBJ1-4, with 10 bases aligning to TRBD1. Losses at the gene ends were 0 bases for V and 7 bases for J; bases not matched to a gene: 8. Germline CDR1 reads GTSNPN; CDR2 reads SVGIG (reference sequence). CDR3 length: 16 amino acids. The CDR3 region has the DNA TGTGCCTGGAGTGTGGTTTGGGACAGGGGTGGTGAAAAACTGTTTTTT. Amino acids: CAWSVVWDRGGEKLFF.

This chain connects TRBV30 to TRBJ2-5; 8 bases are shared with TRBD1. CDR3 length: 15 amino acids. The ends lost 1 base at V and 5 bases at J; junction bases unmatched: 9. Germline loops: CDR1 GTSNPN, CDR2 SVGIG (reference sequence). DNA of the CDR3: TGTGCCTGGAGTGACCCCTCGACAGGGGTCGAGACCCAGTACTTC. This sequence encodes CAWSDPSTGVETQYF.

This sequence joins TRBV28 and TRBJ1-3, with a possible D match to TRBD1 (5 bases). Germline V gene data show CDR1 as MDHEN and CDR2 as SYDVKM. V lost 4 bases and J lost 0, with 10 bases in between. The CDR3 extends over 15 amino acids. The CDR3 is CASSSTGTSGNTIYF. DNA of the CDR3: TGTGCCAGCAGTTCAACAGGAACCTCTGGAAACACCATATATTTT.

In this sample, this clone turned up once. V usage is TRBV19 and J usage is TRBJ1-2; perhaps TRBD1 as D (5 bases). V lost 4 bases to trimming and J lost 2 bases, with 14 bases between them. There are 15 residues in the CDR3. Germline V CDR1 and CDR2: LNHDA, SQIVND (reference sequence). Written as DNA, the CDR3 is TGTGCCAGTAGTACTCGGACAACATCCAACTATGGCTACACCTTC. It is translated as CASSTRTTSNYGYTF.

The chain recombines TRBV7-7 with TRBJ1-6; D is unresolved. The CDR3 has 13 amino acids. Trimming took off 0 bases at V and 9 bases at J, with 6 bases between the two ends. Germline CDR1 is SSHAT and CDR2 is FNYEAQ (reference sequence). CDR3 region: CASSLASFSPLHF. The CDR3 coding sequence is TGTGCCAGCAGCTTAGCCAGTTTTTCACCCCTCCACTTT. Full variable domain (remainder filled in from reference TRBV7-7 and TRBJ1-6): GAGVSQSPRYKVTKRGQDVTLRCDPISSHATLYWYQQALGQGPEFLTYFNYEAQPDKSGLPSDRFSAERPEGSISTLTIQRTEQRDSAMYRCASSLASFSPLHFGNGTRLTVT.

CDR3 in DNA: TGTGCCAGCAGTTTATGGGGGAGGGTTTCCCCCTTGAACACTGAAGCTTTCTTT. It codes for CASSLWGRVSPLNTEAFF. The chain links TRBV27 to TRBJ1-1; D possibly corresponds to TRBD1 (5 bases). Germline values: CDR1 MNHEY, CDR2 SMNVEV (reference sequence). The CDR3 runs to 18 residues. V was pared by 1 base and J by 0 bases, with 18 bases between.

V gene TRBV5-4 combines with J gene TRBJ2-5; the D gene is possibly TRBD1 (6 bases). This CDR3 comprises 19 residues. Germline V gene sequence: CDR1 SGHNT, CDR2 YYREEE (reference sequence). V gave up 4 bases and J gave up 6 bases, with 31 bases separating them. The CDR3 loop reads CASSTLRSHYGGEVKTQYF. As DNA, the CDR3 is TGTGCCAGCAGCACCTTACGGTCTCATTATGGGGGCGAGGTAAAGACCCAGTACTTC.

CDR3 DNA: TGCAGCGCTGGGACTAGCGACTCCTACGAGCAGTACTTC. Its protein is CSAGTSDSYEQYF. The V and J genes are TRBV29-1 and TRBJ2-7; 10 bases line up with TRBD2. With V trimmed by 7 bases and J by 0 bases, 3 bases remained unmatched. Germline loops: CDR1 SQVTM, CDR2 ANQGSEA. The CDR3 extends over 13 amino acids.

This clone was seen a single time. The chain is built from TRBV3-1 (or the pseudogene TRBV3-2) and TRBJ1-4; 7 bases map to TRBD1. This CDR3 is built from 17 residues. Unmatched junction bases numbered 14, after V lost 2 bases and J lost 8 bases. Per the germline V gene, CDR1 is LGHDT and CDR2 is YNNKEL (reference sequence). The CDR3 region has the DNA TGTGCCAGCAGCCAACTGAAAGGGGGCAGGATTGGGGAAAAACTGTTTTTT. Translated, it gives CASSQLKGGRIGEKLFF.

The rearrangement joins TRBV7-3 to TRBJ1-3; 8 positions agree with TRBD1. Trimming cost V 5 bases and J 1 base; bases outside gene matches: 10. CDR1 and CDR2 (germline): SGHTA, FQGTGA. CDR3 length: 17 residues. As DNA, the CDR3 is TGTGCCAGCAGCACCGGACAGGGACACCTATCTGGAAACACCATATATTTT. It translates to CASSTGQGHLSGNTIYF.

The rearrangement joins TRBV28 to TRBJ2-7, with TRBD2 as a possible D gene (6 bases). The germline V and J ends were trimmed by 3 bases and 4 bases, with 13 bases remaining between them. CDR1 and CDR2 (germline): MDHEN, SYDVKM. The CDR3 runs 14 residues. CDR3 loop: CASSFGGQIYEQYF. The CDR3 region has the DNA TGTGCCAGCAGTTTTGGAGGGCAAATTTACGAGCAGTACTTC. Combining the CDR3 with reference TRBV28 and TRBJ2-7 gives the whole variable domain DVKVTQSSRYLVKRTGEKVFLECVQDMDHENMFWYRQDPGLGLRLIYFSYDVKMKEKGDIPEGYSVSREKKERFSLILESASTNQTSMYLCASSFGGQIYEQYFGPGTRLTVT.

The chain uses TRBV2 and TRBJ1-5; D unresolved. There are 14 residues in the CDR3. Per germline, CDR1 SNHLY and CDR2 FYNNEI. V was cut by 5 bases and J by 4 bases, with 12 bases left in between. CDR3 sequence (DNA): TGTGCCAGCAGTTCCCTTCTCGCGAATCAGCCCCAGCATTTT. Protein: CASSSLLANQPQHF.

The rearrangement links TRBV4-3 to TRBJ2-3; possible D gene TRBD2, 6 bases. V lost 2 bases and J 0 bases, leaving 12 bases between the germline ends. CDR3 length: 16 residues. The germline CDR1 and CDR2 sequences are LGHNA and YSLEER. The CDR3 here is CASSQMAGFSTDTQYF. CDR3 in DNA: TGCGCCAGCAGCCAAATGGCGGGGTTTAGCACAGATACGCAGTATTTT.

The CDR3 protein is CASSLATAGDGYTF. DNA of the CDR3: TGTGCCAGCAGCTTGGCCACGGCAGGGGACGGCTACACCTTC. V usage is TRBV5-6 and J usage is TRBJ1-2, with D perhaps matching TRBD1 (6 bases). Looked up from germline, CDR1 is SGHDT and CDR2 is YYEEEE. The CDR3 spans 14 residues. Between the trimmed V and J ends, which lost 0 bases and 8 bases, there was a span of 14 bases.

This chain connects TRBV4-1 to TRBJ1-4, with a possible D match to TRBD1 (6 bases). CDR3 length: 15 amino acids. Looked up from germline, CDR1 is MGHRA and CDR2 is YSYEKL. Between the trimmed V and J ends, which lost 2 bases and 0 bases, there was a span of 7 bases. CDR3 loop: CASSQRQATNEKLFF. CDR3 nucleotides: TGCGCCAGCAGCCAACGACAGGCAACTAATGAAAAACTGTTTTTT.

This chain uses TRBV5-4 with TRBJ2-7; possibly TRBD1 for D (6 bases). V lost 2 bases to trimming and J lost 6 bases, with 9 bases between them. CDR1 is SGHNT, CDR2 YYREEE, per germline (reference sequence). The CDR3 has 12 residues. The CDR3 loop reads CASSFVGGEQYF. The DNA of the CDR3 is TGTGCCAGCAGCTTCGTAGGGGGCGAGCAGTACTTC.

The DNA of the CDR3 is TGTGCCAGCAGCTTAGGGAGTTTGGGCGGGGAGCTGTTTTTT. It is translated as CASSLGSLGGELFF. V gene TRBV7-6 combines with J gene TRBJ2-2; D gene uncertain. The CDR3 has 14 residues. Germline-derived CDR1 and CDR2 are SGHVS and FNYEAQ. The ends were cut back, 1 base at V and 7 bases at J, with 10 bases in the middle.

The chain couples TRBV29-1 to TRBJ2-1, with 14 bases identical to TRBD2. Germline CDR1 reads SQVTM; CDR2 reads ANQGSEA. The CDR3 has 13 residues. V was clipped by 4 bases and J by 16 bases; unmatched bases: 9. The CDR3 sequence is CSVGLAGGQICFF. CDR3 DNA sequence: TGCAGCGTTGGACTAGCGGGGGGGCAGATCTGCTTCTTC.

This chain links TRBV9 with TRBJ2-2, with a tentative D call TRBD1 (5 bases). V was trimmed by 0 bases and J by 7 bases, leaving 16 bases between them. The CDR3 contains 16 residues. Germline CDR1 and CDR2: SGDLS and YYNGEE. The CDR3 nucleotides read TGTGCCAGCAGCGTAGACGGCAGGCAAAGGGGCGGGGAGCTGTTTTTT. Its translation: CASSVDGRQRGGELFF.